This paragraph covers one T cell receptor (beta chain) sequence. Its antigen remains unidentified. This sample stems from a study of beta chain features in type 1 diabetes. General study points: Insertion counts at VDJ junctions were lower in type 1 diabetes patients, who also showed more deletions there.

The isolated RNA, all of it, was reverse transcribed, so expressed TCRB transcripts were what got sequenced. Naive, central memory and regulatory T cell samples came to a mean of approximately 4 million reads. Using immunoSEQ multiplex PCR, the repertoire was profiled, and TCRdb retains in-frame clones only, with some absent. The sample records 310,000 or so clones, more than 9.5% being singletons. The length of the CDR3 is 15 residues. Looked up from germline, CDR1 is MDHEN and CDR2 is SYDVKM. V lost 6 bases to trimming and J lost 6 bases; unmatched junction nucleotides: 9. The specimen was naive CD4+ T cells from blood. The chain recombines TRBV28 with TRBJ2-1, with TRBD1 matching over 9 bases. This TCR was sampled from a woman under 40 in good health. The CDR3 protein is CASREQGAQFNEQFF. CDR3 DNA sequence: TGTGCCAGCAGGGAACAGGGGGCCCAATTCAATGAGCAGTTCTTC. Full variable domain (rest looked up from reference TRBV28 and TRBJ2-1): DVKVTQSSRYLVKRTGEKVFLECVQDMDHENMFWYRQDPGLGLRLIYFSYDVKMKEKGDIPEGYSVSREKKERFSLILESASTNQTSMYLCASREQGAQFNEQFFGPGTRLTVL.